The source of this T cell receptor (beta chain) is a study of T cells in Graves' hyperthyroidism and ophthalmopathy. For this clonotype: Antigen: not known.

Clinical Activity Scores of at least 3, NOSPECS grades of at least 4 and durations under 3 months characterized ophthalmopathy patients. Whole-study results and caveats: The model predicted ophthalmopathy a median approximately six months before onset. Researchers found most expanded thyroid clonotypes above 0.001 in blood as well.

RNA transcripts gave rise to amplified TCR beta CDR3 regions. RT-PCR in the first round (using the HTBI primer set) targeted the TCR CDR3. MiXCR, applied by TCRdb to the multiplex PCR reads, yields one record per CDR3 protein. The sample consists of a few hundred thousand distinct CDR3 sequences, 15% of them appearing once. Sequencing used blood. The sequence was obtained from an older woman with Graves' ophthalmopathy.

The CDR3 sequence is CASRVAGPIYEQYF. DNA for the CDR3: TGTGCCAGCAGGGTTGCAGGGCCAATCTACGAGCAGTACTTC. V is TRBV25-1 and J is TRBJ2-7; possible D gene TRBD1, 5 bases. V lost 6 bases to trimming and J lost 3 bases, with 15 bases between them. The CDR3 runs 14 residues. Germline V gene sequence: CDR1 MGHDK, CDR2 SYGVNS.